This TCR beta chain was observed in a study of CD8+CD57+ T cells in acquired aplastic anemia. Across the study: Sorted CD4+ and CD8+ cells gave a mean 3.2 ug DNA, range about 0.19 to 27.4 ug.

General study points: Patients versus controls showed no significant CD8+ Simpson's diversity difference.

Sequenced patients had shown CD8+CD57+ cell expansion by flow cytometry. Every patient presented with severe acquired aplastic anemia. This clonotype was counted a few times. What it binds is not known. A much larger clonotype is one base distant, so this may be a read error. Trimming shortened V by 1 base and J by 4 bases, and 10 bases separated the two germline ends. CDR3 length equals 14 residues. Germline values: CDR1 SEHNR, CDR2 FQNEAQ (reference sequence). Both TCR beta VDJ combination and CDR3 sequence profiling were carried out. Genomic DNA was the template for this profiling. TCRdb recomputed calls from the reads with MiXCR, one row per CDR3 protein. The sample yields some 180,000 distinct CDR3 sequences, 45% to 60% seen once.

The sample taken for sequencing was sorted CD4+, CD8+, or CD8+CD57+ T cells (not recorded which) from PBMCs. This chain joins TRBV7-9 and TRBJ1-1, with D uncertain. The clonotype originates from a human donor with aplastic anemia. The CDR3 sequence: CASSLEVLGTEAFF. DNA for the CDR3: TGTGCCAGCAGCTTAGAGGTGCTGGGCACTGAAGCTTTCTTT.